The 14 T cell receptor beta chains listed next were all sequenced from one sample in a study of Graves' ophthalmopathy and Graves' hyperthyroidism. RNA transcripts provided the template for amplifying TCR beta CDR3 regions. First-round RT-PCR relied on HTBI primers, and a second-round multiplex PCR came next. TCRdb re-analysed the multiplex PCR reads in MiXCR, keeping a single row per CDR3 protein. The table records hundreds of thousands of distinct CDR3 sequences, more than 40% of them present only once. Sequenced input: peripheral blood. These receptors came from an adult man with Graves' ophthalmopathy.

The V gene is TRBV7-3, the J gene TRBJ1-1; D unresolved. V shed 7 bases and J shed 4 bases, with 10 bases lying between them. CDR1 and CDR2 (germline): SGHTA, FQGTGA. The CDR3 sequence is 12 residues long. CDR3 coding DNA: TGTGCCAGCACCAATGGGGTCACTGAAGCTTTCTTT. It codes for CASTNGVTEAFF.

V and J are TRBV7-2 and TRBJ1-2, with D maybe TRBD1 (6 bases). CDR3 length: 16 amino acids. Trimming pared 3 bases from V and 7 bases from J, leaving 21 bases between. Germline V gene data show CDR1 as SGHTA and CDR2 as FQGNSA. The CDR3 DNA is TGTGCCAGCAGCTTGGCTCGGAAAGGAAGGGGGGCTGGCTACACCTTC. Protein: CASSLARKGRGAGYTF.

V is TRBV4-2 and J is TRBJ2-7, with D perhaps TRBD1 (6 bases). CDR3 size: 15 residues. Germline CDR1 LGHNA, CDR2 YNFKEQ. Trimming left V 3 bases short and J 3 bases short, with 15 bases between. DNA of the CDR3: TGTGCCAGCAGCCAGGGAGAGGGGGATTTCTACGAGCAGTACTTC. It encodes CASSQGEGDFYEQYF.

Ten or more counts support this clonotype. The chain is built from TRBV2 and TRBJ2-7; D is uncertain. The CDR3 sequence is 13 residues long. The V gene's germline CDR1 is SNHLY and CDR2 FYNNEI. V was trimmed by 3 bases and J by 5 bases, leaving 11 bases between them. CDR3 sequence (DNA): TGTGCCAGCAGTGACAGGTTTCAAGACGAGCAGTACTTC. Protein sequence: CASSDRFQDEQYF.

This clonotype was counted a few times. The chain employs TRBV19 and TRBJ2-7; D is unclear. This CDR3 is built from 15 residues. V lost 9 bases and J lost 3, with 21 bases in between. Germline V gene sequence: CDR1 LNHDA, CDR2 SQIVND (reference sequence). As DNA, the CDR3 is TGTGCCAGCTCACCATGGAGTTCGGGCCGCTACGAGCAGTACTTC. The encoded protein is CASSPWSSGRYEQYF. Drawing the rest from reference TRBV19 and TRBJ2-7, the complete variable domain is DGGITQSPKYLFRKEGQNVTLSCEQNLNHDAMYWYRQDPGQGLRLIYYSQIVNDFQKGDIAEGYSVSREKKESFPLTVTSAQKNPTAFYLCASSPWSSGRYEQYFGPGTRLTVT.

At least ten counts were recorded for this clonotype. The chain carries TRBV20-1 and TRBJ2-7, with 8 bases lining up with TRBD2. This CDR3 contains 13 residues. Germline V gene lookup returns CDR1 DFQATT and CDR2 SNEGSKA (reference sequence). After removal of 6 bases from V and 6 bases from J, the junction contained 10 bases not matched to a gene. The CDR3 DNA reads TGCAGTGCAACGGGACTAGTTGACTCCGAGCAGTACTTC. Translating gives CSATGLVDSEQYF.

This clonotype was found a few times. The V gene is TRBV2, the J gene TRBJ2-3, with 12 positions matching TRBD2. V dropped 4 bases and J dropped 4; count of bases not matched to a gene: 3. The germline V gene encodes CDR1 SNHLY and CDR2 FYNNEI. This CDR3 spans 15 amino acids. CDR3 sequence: CASSGTSGNADTQYF. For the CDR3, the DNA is TGTGCCAGCAGTGGGACTAGCGGGAATGCAGATACGCAGTATTTT.

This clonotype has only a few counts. CDR3 residues: CASDRDLGQPQHF. The CDR3 nucleotides read TGTGCCAGCGACAGGGATCTCGGACAGCCCCAGCATTTT. The chain joins TRBV10-3 to TRBJ1-5; 7 nucleotides align to TRBD1. Germline values: CDR1 ENHRY, CDR2 SYGVKD. V gave up 10 bases and J gave up 7 bases; unmatched junction bases: 10. The CDR3 spans 13 residues.

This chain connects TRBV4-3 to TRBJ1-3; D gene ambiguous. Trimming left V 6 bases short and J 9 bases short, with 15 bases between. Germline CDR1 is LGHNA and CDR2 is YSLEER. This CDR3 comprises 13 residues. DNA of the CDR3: TGCGCCAGCAGAGAGGGCCGTCGAGGCACCATATATTTT. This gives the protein CASREGRRGTIYF.

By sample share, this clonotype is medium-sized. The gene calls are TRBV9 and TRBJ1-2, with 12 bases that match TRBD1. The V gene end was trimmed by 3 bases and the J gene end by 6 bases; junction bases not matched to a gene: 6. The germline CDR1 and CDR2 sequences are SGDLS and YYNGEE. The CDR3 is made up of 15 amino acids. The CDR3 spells CASSGRDRGRNGYTF. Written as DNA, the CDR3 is TGTGCCAGCAGCGGCCGGGACAGGGGGCGGAATGGCTACACCTTC.

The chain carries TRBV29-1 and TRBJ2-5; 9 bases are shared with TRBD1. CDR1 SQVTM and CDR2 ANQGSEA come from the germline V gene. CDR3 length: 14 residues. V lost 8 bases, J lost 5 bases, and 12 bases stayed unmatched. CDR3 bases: TGCAGCAGTTCCCCCGCTGGACAGGGGGAGACCCAGTACTTC. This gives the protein CSSSPAGQGETQYF. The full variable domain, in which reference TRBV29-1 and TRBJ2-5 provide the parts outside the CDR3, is SAVISQKPSRDICQRGTSLTIQCQVDSQVTMMFWYRQQPGQSLTLIATANQGSEATYESGFVIDKFPISRPNLTFSTLTVSNMSPEDSSIYLCSSSPAGQGETQYFGPGTRLLVL.

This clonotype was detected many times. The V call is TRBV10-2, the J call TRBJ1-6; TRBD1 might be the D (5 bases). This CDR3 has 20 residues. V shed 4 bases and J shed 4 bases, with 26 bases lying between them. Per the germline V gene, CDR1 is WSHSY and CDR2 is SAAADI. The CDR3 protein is CASSGVFSQGRSLYNSPLHF. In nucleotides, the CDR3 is TGCGCCAGCAGTGGTGTTTTTTCGCAGGGAAGGAGTTTATATAATTCACCCCTCCACTTT.

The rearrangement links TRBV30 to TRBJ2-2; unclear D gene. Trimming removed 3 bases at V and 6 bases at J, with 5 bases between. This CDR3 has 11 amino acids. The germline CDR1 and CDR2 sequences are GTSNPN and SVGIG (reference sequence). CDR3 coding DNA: TGTGCCTGGAGCCGGCCCGGGGAGCTGTTTTTT. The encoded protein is CAWSRPGELFF. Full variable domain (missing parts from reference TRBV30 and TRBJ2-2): SQTIHQWPATLVQPVGSPLSLECTVEGTSNPNLYWYRQAAGRGLQLLFYSVGIGQISSEVPQNLSASRPQDRQFILSSKKLLLSDSGFYLCAWSRPGELFFGEGSRLTVL.

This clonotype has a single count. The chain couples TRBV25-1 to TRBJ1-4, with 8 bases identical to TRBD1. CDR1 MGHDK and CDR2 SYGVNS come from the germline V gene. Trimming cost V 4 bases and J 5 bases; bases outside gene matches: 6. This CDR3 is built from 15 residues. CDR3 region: CASSGGGQANEKLFF. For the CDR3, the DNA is TGTGCCAGCAGTGGGGGGGGACAGGCAAATGAAAAACTGTTTTTT.